This TCR beta chain came from a study of CD4+ T cells in melanoma (dated 2022 in TCRdb). Some background on the complete study: Neoantigen-specific CD4+ T cells in human melanoma were what the study investigated. Study-level results and caveats: Diverse differentiation states were reported to be shown by neoantigen-specific CD4+ T cells in melanoma. The report described a correlation between neoantigen-specific CD4+ T cells and the function of CD8+ T cells, macrophages and B cells.

The donors were people with melanoma. V sheds 7 bases and J sheds 4 bases, leaving 13 bases between their ends. Measured from the cysteine to the phenylalanine, the CDR3 is 12 residues long. The retained sequence is limited to the CDR3, 36 bases, with the frame set at the first base. CDR1 is given as GTSNPN and CDR2 as SVGIG, both from the germline V gene (reference sequence). Library preparation was by the immunoSEQ multiplex PCR assay. This immuneACCESS table, as held by TCRdb, lists in-frame sequences with V and J called but not all clones. Of the missing ones, under half trace to an unresolved V gene in checked studies; the others have no known cause. The sample includes over 10,000 clones, with roughly 80% observed a single time. The ten largest clones add up to approximately 15% of the sample. About this clone itself: The specificity of this receptor is unknown. Per-base quality was not reported, and no clone a single base away is much larger than it.

The receptor was isolated from a human donor with melanoma. The chain is encoded by TRBV30 joined to TRBJ2-5; the D region possibly corresponds to TRBD2 (5 bases align). Sequenced material: cells from a culture (not recorded whether cultured in vitro). The CDR3 protein sequence reads: CALGSLAETQYF. The sequence in DNA is TGTGCCTTGGGTAGCCTAGCAGAGACCCAGTACTTC.